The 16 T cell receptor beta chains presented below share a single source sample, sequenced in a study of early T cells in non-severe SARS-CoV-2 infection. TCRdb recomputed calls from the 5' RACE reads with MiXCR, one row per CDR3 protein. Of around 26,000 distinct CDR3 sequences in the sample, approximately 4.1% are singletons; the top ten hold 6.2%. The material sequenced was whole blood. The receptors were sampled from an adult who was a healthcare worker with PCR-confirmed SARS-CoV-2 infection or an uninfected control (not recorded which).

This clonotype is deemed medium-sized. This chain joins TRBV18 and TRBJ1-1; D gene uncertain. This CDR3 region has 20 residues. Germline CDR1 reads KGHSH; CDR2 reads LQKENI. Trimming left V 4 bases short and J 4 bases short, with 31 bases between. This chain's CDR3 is CASSRLTGQNLFLRGTEAFF. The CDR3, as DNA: TGTGCCAGCTCACGTCTAACTGGGCAGAACTTGTTTCTCCGAGGCACTGAAGCTTTCTTT.

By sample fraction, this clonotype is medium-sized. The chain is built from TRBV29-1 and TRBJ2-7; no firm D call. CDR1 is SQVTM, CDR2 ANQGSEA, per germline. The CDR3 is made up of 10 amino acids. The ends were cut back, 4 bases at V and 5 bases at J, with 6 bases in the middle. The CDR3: CSVAANEQYF. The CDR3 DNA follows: TGCAGCGTTGCCGCCAACGAGCAGTACTTC.

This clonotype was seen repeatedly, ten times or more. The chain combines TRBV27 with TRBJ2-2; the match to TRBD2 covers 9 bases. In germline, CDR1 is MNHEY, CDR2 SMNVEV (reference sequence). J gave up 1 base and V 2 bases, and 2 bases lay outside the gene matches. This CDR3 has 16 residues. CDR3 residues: CASSLGSGRNTGELFF. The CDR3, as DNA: TGTGCCAGCAGTTTAGGTAGCGGGAGGAACACCGGGGAGCTGTTTTTT.

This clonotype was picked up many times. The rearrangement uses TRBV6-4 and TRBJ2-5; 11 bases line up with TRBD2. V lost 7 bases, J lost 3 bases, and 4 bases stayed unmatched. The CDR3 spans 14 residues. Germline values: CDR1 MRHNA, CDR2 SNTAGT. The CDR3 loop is CASNLAGGEETQYF. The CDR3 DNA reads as TGTGCCAGCAATCTAGCGGGAGGAGAAGAGACCCAGTACTTC.

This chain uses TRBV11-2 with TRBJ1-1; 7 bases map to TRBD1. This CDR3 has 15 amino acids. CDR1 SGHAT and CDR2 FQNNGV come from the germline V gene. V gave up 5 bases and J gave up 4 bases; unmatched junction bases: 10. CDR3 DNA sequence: TGTGCCAGCAGCGTGACAGGGTCAGGTTCCACTGAAGCTTTCTTT. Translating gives CASSVTGSGSTEAFF.

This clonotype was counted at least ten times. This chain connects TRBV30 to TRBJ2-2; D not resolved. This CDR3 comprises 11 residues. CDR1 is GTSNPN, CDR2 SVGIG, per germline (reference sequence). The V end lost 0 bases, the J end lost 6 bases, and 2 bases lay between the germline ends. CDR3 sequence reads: CAWSVAGELFF. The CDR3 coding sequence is TGTGCCTGGAGTGTAGCCGGGGAGCTGTTTTTT.

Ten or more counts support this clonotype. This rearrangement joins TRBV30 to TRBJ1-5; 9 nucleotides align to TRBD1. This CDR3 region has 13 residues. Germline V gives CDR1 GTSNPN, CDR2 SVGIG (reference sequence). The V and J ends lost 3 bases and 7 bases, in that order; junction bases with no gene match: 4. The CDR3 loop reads CAWSGQGNQPQHF. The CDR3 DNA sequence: TGTGCCTGGAGCGGACAGGGGAACCAGCCCCAGCATTTT.

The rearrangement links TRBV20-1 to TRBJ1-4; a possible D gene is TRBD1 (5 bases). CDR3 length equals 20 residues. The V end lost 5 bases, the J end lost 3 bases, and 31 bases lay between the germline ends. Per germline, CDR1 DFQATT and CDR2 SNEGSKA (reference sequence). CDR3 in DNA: TGCAGTGCTGCCCGAAGGTATCAGGGATTCAACCCCGCACCTAATGAAAAACTGTTTTTT. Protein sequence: CSAARRYQGFNPAPNEKLFF.

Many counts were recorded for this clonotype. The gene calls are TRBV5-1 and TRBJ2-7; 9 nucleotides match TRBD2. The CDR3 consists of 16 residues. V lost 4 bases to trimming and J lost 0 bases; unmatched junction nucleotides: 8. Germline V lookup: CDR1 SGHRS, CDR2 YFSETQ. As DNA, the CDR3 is TGCGCCAGCAGCCTCGGACTAGCGAGAAGCTCCTACGAGCAGTACTTC. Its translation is CASSLGLARSSYEQYF.

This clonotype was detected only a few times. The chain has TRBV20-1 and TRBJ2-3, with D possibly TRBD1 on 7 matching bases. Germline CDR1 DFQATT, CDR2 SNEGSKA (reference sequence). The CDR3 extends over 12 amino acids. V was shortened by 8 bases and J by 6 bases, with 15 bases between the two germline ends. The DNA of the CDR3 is TGCAGTCTGAACAGGGGAGGCGATACGCAGTATTTT. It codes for CSLNRGGDTQYF.

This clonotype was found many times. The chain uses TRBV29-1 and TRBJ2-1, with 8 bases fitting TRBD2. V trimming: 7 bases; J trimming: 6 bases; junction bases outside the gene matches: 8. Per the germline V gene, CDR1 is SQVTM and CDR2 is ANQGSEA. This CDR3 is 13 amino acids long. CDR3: CSGTSGGSNEQFF. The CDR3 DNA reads TGCAGCGGCACTAGCGGAGGAAGCAATGAGCAGTTCTTC.

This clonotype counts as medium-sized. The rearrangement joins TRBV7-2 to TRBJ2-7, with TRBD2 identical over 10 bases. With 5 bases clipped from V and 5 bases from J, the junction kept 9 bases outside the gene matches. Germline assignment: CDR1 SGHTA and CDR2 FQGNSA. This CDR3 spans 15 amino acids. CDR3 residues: CASSIRVAGGDEQYF. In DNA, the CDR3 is TGTGCCAGCAGCATCAGGGTAGCGGGGGGTGACGAGCAGTACTTC.

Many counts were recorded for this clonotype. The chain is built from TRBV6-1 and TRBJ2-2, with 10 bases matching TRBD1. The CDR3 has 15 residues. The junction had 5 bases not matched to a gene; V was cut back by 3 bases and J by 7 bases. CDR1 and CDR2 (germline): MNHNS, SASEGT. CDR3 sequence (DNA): TGTGCCAGCAGTGAGGGACAGGGGCTTGTCGGGGAGCTGTTTTTT. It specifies CASSEGQGLVGELFF.

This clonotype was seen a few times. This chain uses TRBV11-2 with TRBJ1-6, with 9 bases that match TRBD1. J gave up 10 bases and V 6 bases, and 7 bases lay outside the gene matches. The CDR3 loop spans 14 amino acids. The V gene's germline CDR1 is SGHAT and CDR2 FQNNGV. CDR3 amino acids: CASRLGQGQSPLHF. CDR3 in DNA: TGTGCCAGCAGATTGGGACAGGGCCAATCACCCCTCCACTTT.

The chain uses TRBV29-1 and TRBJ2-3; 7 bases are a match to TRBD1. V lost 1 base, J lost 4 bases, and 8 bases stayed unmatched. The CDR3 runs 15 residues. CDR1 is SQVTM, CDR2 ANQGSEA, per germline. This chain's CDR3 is CSVEGVRGLADTQYF. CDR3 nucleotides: TGCAGCGTTGAAGGGGTCAGGGGGTTGGCAGATACGCAGTATTTT.

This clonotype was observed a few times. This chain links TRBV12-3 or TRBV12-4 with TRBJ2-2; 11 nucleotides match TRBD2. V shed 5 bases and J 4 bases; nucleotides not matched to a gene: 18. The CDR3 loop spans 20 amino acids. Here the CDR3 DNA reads TGTGCCAGCAGTCTTCATGACAAACTAGCGGGAGTTTATGGCACCGGGGAGCTGTTTTTT. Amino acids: CASSLHDKLAGVYGTGELFF.